A selection of T cell receptor beta chains follows, all from one sample in a study of blood T cell repertoires in COVID-19. This table comes from immunoSEQ multiplex PCR, and its TCRdb copy is limited to in-frame clones, with some not included. The sample consists of a few hundred thousand clones, 89% of them appearing once. Sequencing used peripheral blood. These receptors were taken from a woman aged 40 to 50 who had recovered from COVID-19. CDR3s include the opening cysteine and the closing phenylalanine or tryptophan. A D gene is named only where the DNA matches it firmly. Clone size appears in some rows only: once, few, many, or a class for an expanded clone.

j_gene,abundance,v_gene,d_gene,CDR3nt,CDR3aa
TRBJ2-3,-,TRBV7-2,-,TGTGCCAGCAGCTTACAGGGCTTAAGCACAGATACGCAGTATTTT,CASSLQGLSTDTQYF
TRBJ2-1,-,TRBV27,TRBD1,TGTGCCAGCAGTCCCCGGGACAGGGGACACCTTAAGAACAATGAGCAGTTCTTC,CASSPRDRGHLKNNEQFF
TRBJ1-1,few,TRBV3-1/TRBV3-2,-,TGTGCCAGCAGCCCCCCGACAGTGAACACTGAAGCTTTCTTT,CASSPPTVNTEAFF
TRBJ2-5,-,TRBV2,TRBD1,TGTGCCAGCCAAATGGACAGGGAAGAGACCCAGTACTTC,CASQMDREETQYF
TRBJ2-3,once,TRBV28,-,TGTGCCAGCAGTGGAGGAGATACGCAGTATTTT,CASSGGDTQYF
TRBJ1-5,once,TRBV2,-,TGTGCCAGCAGTCCCAGGGGCTACCCCAATCAGCCCCAGCATTTT,CASSPRGYPNQPQHF
TRBJ1-3,-,TRBV30,-,TGTGCCTGGAGTACATTGACTGGAAACACCATATATTTT,CAWSTLTGNTIYF
TRBJ1-5,-,TRBV10-3,-,TGTGCCATCAGTGACGGAGTACAGGGAGGCAATCAGCCCCAGCATTTT,CAISDGVQGGNQPQHF
TRBJ1-6,-,TRBV7-3,TRBD1,TGTGCCAGCAGCCAGACAGGGAATTCACCCCTCCACTTT,CASSQTGNSPLHF
TRBJ1-4,-,TRBV2,-,TGTGCCAGCAGTTTAACGCGAGGGAAACTGTTTTTT,CASSLTRGKLFF
TRBJ2-2,-,TRBV3-1/TRBV3-2,-,TGTGCCAGCAGCCAATCCTCTACCGGGGAGCTGTTTTTT,CASSQSSTGELFF
TRBJ1-1,-,TRBV6-5,-,TGTGCCAGCAGAAGTCCCCCTGGTGAGCCTGAAGCTTTCTTT,CASRSPPGEPEAFF
TRBJ2-5,-,TRBV11-2,-,TGTGCCAGCAGCTCCGGAGAGACCCAGTACTTC,CASSSGETQYF
TRBJ2-2,-,TRBV4-3,-,TGCGCCAGCAGCCAGGCGTACTCGGACTACCTCCCCGGGGAGCTGTTTTTT,CASSQAYSDYLPGELFF
TRBJ2-1,once,TRBV25-1,-,TGTGCCAGCAGTGTACTACTGAAGGATGAGCAGTTCTTC,CASSVLLKDEQFF
TRBJ1-5,-,TRBV19,TRBD1,TGTGCCAGTAGTATAGGGACAGGGAGTCAGCCCCAGCATTTT,CASSIGTGSQPQHF
TRBJ2-3,-,TRBV18,-,TGTGCCAGCTCACCACTTAGGGAGCCCACAGATACGCAGTATTTT,CASSPLREPTDTQYF
TRBJ2-1,-,TRBV19,-,TGTGCCAGTAGTATAATCAGGGGTTCAAATGAGCAGTTCTTC,CASSIIRGSNEQFF
TRBJ2-4,-,TRBV9,TRBD1,TGTGCCAGCAGCCGGGACAGGGGGCAGGGCATTCAGTACTTC,CASSRDRGQGIQYF
TRBJ1-5,once,TRBV19,-,TGTGCCAGTACCTCAAACCGGGGGAATGAGGTCCTAAATCAGCCCCAGCATTTT,CASTSNRGNEVLNQPQHF
TRBJ1-3,-,TRBV5-6,-,TGTGCCAGCACCAGGGACATCGAAAACACCATATATTTT,CASTRDIENTIYF
TRBJ2-5,-,TRBV11-2,TRBD2,TGTGCCAGCAGCTTACTAGCGGGAGTAGAGACCCAGTACTTC,CASSLLAGVETQYF
TRBJ1-4,once,TRBV11-2,-,TGTGCCAGCAGCTTAGATCGAGGTGCAGAAAATGAAAAACTGTTTTTT,CASSLDRGAENEKLFF
TRBJ1-1,-,TRBV28,TRBD1,TGTGCCAGCAGTCCGGGGACAGGGCGGGCTGAAGCTTTCTTT,CASSPGTGRAEAFF
TRBJ2-1,-,TRBV29-1,TRBD1,TGCAGCGGGGGGACAGCTCCCTTCAATGAGCAGTTCTTC,CSGGTAPFNEQFF
TRBJ2-1,-,TRBV7-2,-,TGTGCCAGCAGCCATGCCTCCAGTGCTGAGCAGTTCTTC,CASSHASSAEQFF
TRBJ2-5,once,TRBV29-1,TRBD1,TGCAGCGTTGACCTGCGACAGGGGGTAGAGACCCAGTACTTC,CSVDLRQGVETQYF
TRBJ1-1,-,TRBV11-2,-,TGTGCCAGCAGCTTAGTAGTTGGGACAAACACTGAAGCTTTCTTT,CASSLVVGTNTEAFF
TRBJ2-5,-,TRBV7-3,TRBD2,TGTGCCAGCAGCCAGCGGGGGGGAGCTCAAGAGACCCAGTACTTC,CASSQRGGAQETQYF
TRBJ1-2,once,TRBV7-3,TRBD1,TGTGCCAGCAGCCCTGGACAGGCCAATGGCTACACCTTC,CASSPGQANGYTF